The 5 T cell receptor beta chains below come from one sample, sequenced in a study of patients and donors after allogeneic stem cell transplantation. From the RT-PCR reads, TCRdb called clonotypes with MiXCR, one entry per CDR3 protein. The table has 920,000 or so distinct CDR3 sequences, approximately 18% seen once. The specimen was blood, either unsorted or a sorted T cell fraction (not recorded which). All receptors derive from a human donor who was either an allogeneic HSCT recipient or a stem cell or donor lymphocyte infusion donor (not recorded which). It is not recorded whose cells these are; they may come from a transplant donor.

The chain uses TRBV29-1 and TRBJ2-7; D not resolved. V lost 3 bases, J lost 2 bases, and 8 bases lay in between. Germline CDR1 and CDR2: SQVTM and ANQGSEA. The CDR3 length is 12 residues. The CDR3 DNA is TGCAGCGTTGAGAGGTCCCCCTACGAGCAGTACTTC. Its translation is CSVERSPYEQYF.

This clonotype was found many times. CDR3 protein: CASSLDPGLQPQHF. DNA for the CDR3: TGTGCCAGCAGCTTAGACCCGGGACTTCAGCCCCAGCATTTT. The V gene is TRBV7-2, the J gene TRBJ1-5; the D gene is possibly TRBD1 (5 bases). The ends were cut back, 1 base at V and 6 bases at J, with 10 bases in the middle. CDR3 length: 14 amino acids. Germline CDR1 SGHTA, CDR2 FQGNSA.

The J gene is TRBJ1-2, the V gene TRBV10-3, with D possibly being TRBD1 (5 bases). Germline CDR1 ENHRY, CDR2 SYGVKD. The CDR3 contains 13 residues. Trimming took 4 bases from V and 0 from J, leaving 6 bases between them. The CDR3 sequence is CAISGDSNYGYTF. The CDR3 DNA reads as TGTGCCATCAGTGGGGACTCTAACTATGGCTACACCTTC.

This chain uses TRBV19 with TRBJ1-1; D is perhaps TRBD1 (6 bases). The CDR3 contains 16 residues. CDR1 and CDR2 (germline): LNHDA, SQIVND (reference sequence). With 3 bases removed from V and 0 bases from J, the gap between germline ends came to 14 bases. In DNA, the CDR3 is TGTGCCAGTAGTATCGCCGGGGGCTCCATGAACACTGAAGCTTTCTTT. Translated, it gives CASSIAGGSMNTEAFF.

V gene TRBV7-6 combines with J gene TRBJ2-5, with 10 nucleotides matching TRBD1. Germline CDR1 SGHVS, CDR2 FNYEAQ. The CDR3 loop spans 18 amino acids. The V gene end was trimmed by 5 bases and the J gene end by 0 bases; junction bases not matched to a gene: 12. CDR3 DNA sequence: TGTGCCAGCAGCCTAAGGCCAAAGGGACAGGGGTACCAAGAGACCCAGTACTTC. It translates to CASSLRPKGQGYQETQYF.